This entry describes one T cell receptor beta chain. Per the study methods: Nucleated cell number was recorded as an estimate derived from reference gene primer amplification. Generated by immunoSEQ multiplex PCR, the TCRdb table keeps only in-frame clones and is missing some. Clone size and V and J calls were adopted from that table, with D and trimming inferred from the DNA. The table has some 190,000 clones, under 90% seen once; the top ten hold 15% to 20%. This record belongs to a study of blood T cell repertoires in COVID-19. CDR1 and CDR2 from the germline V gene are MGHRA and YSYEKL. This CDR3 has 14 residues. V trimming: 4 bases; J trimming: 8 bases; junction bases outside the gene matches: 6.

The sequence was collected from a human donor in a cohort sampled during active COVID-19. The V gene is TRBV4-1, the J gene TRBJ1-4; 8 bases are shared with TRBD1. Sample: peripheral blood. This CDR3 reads CASSRDRLMEKLFF. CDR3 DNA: TGCGCCAGCAGCCGGGACAGGCTGATGGAAAAACTGTTTTTT.